Shown below are 13 T cell receptor beta chains from a single sample sequenced in a study of Tregs in tolerant kidney transplant recipients. Related graft donors supplied nonmyeloablative bone marrow transplants, and mixed chimerism was transient. The table came from immunoSEQ multiplex PCR; TCRdb's copy has only in-frame clones and leaves some out. Here the sample spans about 64,000 clones, roughly 86% being singletons. The material sequenced was CD4+ T cells from blood (PBMCs), taken 6 months after the transplant. These receptors all come from a human patient who received a combined kidney and bone marrow transplant. T cells may partly derive from the graft donor.

V and J are TRBV25-1 and TRBJ2-7; TRBD1 agrees at 7 bases. V was clipped by 5 bases and J by 2 bases; unmatched bases: 9. In germline, CDR1 is MGHDK, CDR2 SYGVNS. The length of the CDR3 is 15 residues. In nucleotides, the CDR3 is TGTGCCAGCAGTAGCTCCGGGACAGCGCCCTACGAGCAGTACTTC. It encodes CASSSSGTAPYEQYF.

The J gene is TRBJ2-7, the V gene TRBV15; maybe TRBD2 (6 bases). The CDR3 length is 14 residues. Germline V gives CDR1 LNHNV, CDR2 YYDKDF (reference sequence). V was shortened by 4 bases and J by 3 bases, with 13 bases between the two germline ends. This chain's CDR3 is CATSIGGNLYEQYF. CDR3 DNA sequence: TGTGCCACCAGCATTGGGGGGAACCTCTACGAGCAGTACTTC.

This clone occurred once. This chain joins TRBV2 and TRBJ1-4; D is possibly TRBD1 (5 bases). V dropped 5 bases and J dropped 14 bases, with 15 bases sitting between them. Germline V gene data show CDR1 as SNHLY and CDR2 as FYNNEI. The length of the CDR3 is 12 residues. The CDR3 loop is CASSTQTVLLFF. In DNA, the CDR3 is TGTGCCAGCAGTACCCAGACAGTTCTCCTGTTTTTT. Supplemented by reference TRBV2 and TRBJ1-4, the full variable domain reads EPEVTQTPSHQVTQMGQEVILRCVPISNHLYFYWYRQILGQKVEFLVSFYNNEISEKSEIFDDQFSVERPDGSNFTLKIRSTKLEDSAMYFCASSTQTVLLFFGSGTQLSVL.

The genes are TRBV4-1 and TRBJ1-2; D possibly corresponds to TRBD1 (6 bases). With 5 bases removed from V and 2 bases from J, the gap between germline ends came to 9 bases. The CDR3 extends over 13 amino acids. Germline-derived CDR1 and CDR2 are MGHRA and YSYEKL. The CDR3 DNA sequence: TGCGCCAGCAGCGCACAGGGAAACTATGGCTACACCTTC. Translation: CASSAQGNYGYTF.

The chain joins TRBV2 to TRBJ1-3, with TRBD1 identical over 8 bases. This CDR3 comprises 19 residues. The V segment lost 5 bases and the J segment 1 base; nucleotides outside the gene matches: 16. Germline V CDR1 and CDR2: SNHLY, FYNNEI. The CDR3 nucleotides are TGTGCCAGCAGTCATTCCGCAGGCAGGGGGCTTAAATCTGGAAACACCATATATTTT. Translated: CASSHSAGRGLKSGNTIYF.

This sequence joins TRBV6-6 and TRBJ1-5; 9 nucleotides match TRBD1. Germline trimming cut 6 bases from V and 7 bases from J; bases unmatched to any gene: 13. The CDR3 is 16 residues long. The germline gives CDR1 MNHNY, CDR2 SVGAGI (reference sequence). CDR3 DNA sequence: TGTGCCAGCAGGGTAAAAACGGGACAGGGATTACAGCCCCAGCATTTT. It translates to CASRVKTGQGLQPQHF.

This chain uses TRBV30 with TRBJ1-2; no firm D call. Trimming left V 0 bases short and J 6 bases short, with 14 bases between. Germline lookup yields CDR1 GTSNPN and CDR2 SVGIG (reference sequence). This CDR3 contains 14 residues. The CDR3 loop is CAWSVRYGEDGYTF. The CDR3 DNA reads as TGTGCCTGGAGTGTACGATACGGGGAGGATGGCTACACCTTC.

This chain connects TRBV10-3 to TRBJ2-3, with 9 positions matching TRBD1. The CDR3 contains 17 residues. Per the germline V gene, CDR1 is ENHRY and CDR2 is SYGVKD. With V trimmed by 3 bases and J by 1 base, 8 bases remained unmatched. CDR3 residues: CAISDPQGAGGTDTQYF. The CDR3 coding sequence is TGTGCCATCAGTGATCCACAGGGGGCAGGGGGCACAGATACGCAGTATTTT.

The rearrangement joins TRBV30 to TRBJ1-1; 11 nucleotides line up with TRBD1. Germline values: CDR1 GTSNPN, CDR2 SVGIG (reference sequence). V dropped 2 bases and J dropped 0; count of bases not matched to a gene: 5. The CDR3 spans 16 residues. The CDR3 spells CAWSLRTGGMNTEAFF. DNA for the CDR3: TGTGCCTGGAGTCTTCGGACAGGGGGCATGAACACTGAAGCTTTCTTT.

The DNA for the CDR3 is TGCAGCGTGGGAGACAGCAATCAGCCCCAGCATTTT. It codes for CSVGDSNQPQHF. The rearrangement joins TRBV29-1 to TRBJ1-5; D is unresolved. The CDR3 is made up of 12 amino acids. The germline CDR1 and CDR2 sequences are SQVTM and ANQGSEA. V lost 6 bases and J lost 1, with 7 bases in between.

The chain is built from TRBV6-1 and TRBJ2-5; D gene unclear. The CDR3 covers 14 residues. Germline V CDR1 and CDR2: MNHNS, SASEGT. Between the trimmed V and J ends, which lost 1 base and 4 bases, there was a span of 10 bases. This chain's CDR3 is CASSEVQFVETQYF. CDR3 in DNA: TGTGCCAGCAGTGAAGTTCAGTTCGTAGAGACCCAGTACTTC.

This chain connects TRBV7-6 to TRBJ1-2; D gene ambiguous. The CDR3 contains 13 residues. Trimming removed 5 bases from V and 4 bases from J, with 11 bases in between. Germline CDR1 reads SGHVS; CDR2 reads FNYEAQ. CDR3 amino acids: CASSSGVSYGYTF. The CDR3 coding sequence is TGTGCCAGCAGCAGTGGAGTTAGCTATGGCTACACCTTC.

V usage is TRBV7-9 and J usage is TRBJ2-7; unclear D gene. The ends were cut back, 1 base at V and 0 bases at J, with 10 bases in the middle. CDR1 and CDR2 from the germline V gene are SEHNR and FQNEAQ (reference sequence). This CDR3 spans 15 amino acids. The CDR3 DNA follows: TGTGCCAGCAGCTTAGGGGCAGAAAACTCCTACGAGCAGTACTTC. This encodes CASSLGAENSYEQYF.